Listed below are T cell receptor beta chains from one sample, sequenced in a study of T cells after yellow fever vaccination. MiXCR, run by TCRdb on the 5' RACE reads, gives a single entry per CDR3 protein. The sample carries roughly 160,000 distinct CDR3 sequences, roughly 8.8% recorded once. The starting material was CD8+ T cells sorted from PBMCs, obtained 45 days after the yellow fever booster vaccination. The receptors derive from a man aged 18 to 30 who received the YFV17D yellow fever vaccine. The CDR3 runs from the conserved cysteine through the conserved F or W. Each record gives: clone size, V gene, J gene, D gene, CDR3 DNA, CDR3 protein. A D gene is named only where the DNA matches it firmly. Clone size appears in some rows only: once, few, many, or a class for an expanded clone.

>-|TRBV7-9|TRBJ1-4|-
TGTGCCAGCAGCCGGCCGTGGGAGAACAATGAAAAACTGTTTTTT
CASSRPWENNEKLFF
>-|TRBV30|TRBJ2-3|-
TGTGCCTGGAGCATTGACTACGGCACAGATACGCAGTATTTT
CAWSIDYGTDTQYF
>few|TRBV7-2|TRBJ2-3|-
TGTGCCAGCAGCTTAGCGCATTGGATACGGGGAGATACGCAGTATTTT
CASSLAHWIRGDTQYF
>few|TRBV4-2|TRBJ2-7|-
TGTGCCAGCAGCCTTAGGACAGGGAGCGGGAGCGAGCAGTACTTC
CASSLRTGSGSEQYF
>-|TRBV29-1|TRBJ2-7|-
TGCAGCGTTGTTTTTCAGGGCCCCTACGAGCAGTACTTC
CSVVFQGPYEQYF
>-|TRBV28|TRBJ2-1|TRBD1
TGTGCCAGCATCTTATCAGCGACAGGGGGATCCTACAATGAGCAGTTCTTC
CASILSATGGSYNEQFF
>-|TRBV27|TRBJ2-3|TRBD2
TGTGCCAGCAGCCAGCTCGAGCGGGGGGACACAGATACGCAGTATTTT
CASSQLERGDTDTQYF
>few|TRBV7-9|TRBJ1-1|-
TGTGCCAGCAGCTCCGAGGTAGGGACTGAAGCTTTCTTT
CASSSEVGTEAFF
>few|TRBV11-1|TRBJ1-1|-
TGTGCCAGCAGCACATTACTCCAGGGAGATGAAGCTTTCTTT
CASSTLLQGDEAFF
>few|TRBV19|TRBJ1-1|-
TGTGCCAGTAGTTCCCCCGGGCCCTCTGAAGCTTTCTTT
CASSSPGPSEAFF
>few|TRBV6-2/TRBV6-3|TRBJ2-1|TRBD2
TGTGCCAGCAAGAGGCGGGGGAACTACAATGAGCAGTTCTTC
CASKRRGNYNEQFF
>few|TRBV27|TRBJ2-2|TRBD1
TGTGCCAGCAGTTCCGGACAGGGGATTTCCGGGGAGCTGTTTTTT
CASSSGQGISGELFF
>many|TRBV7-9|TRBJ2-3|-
TGTGCCAGCGATGAGGGCGACGCGAGCACAGATACGCAGTATTTT
CASDEGDASTDTQYF
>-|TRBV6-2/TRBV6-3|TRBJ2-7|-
TGTGCCAGCACCCCACGACGGGGGCTATTCTACGAGCAGTACTTC
CASTPRRGLFYEQYF
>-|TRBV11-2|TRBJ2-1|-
TGTGCCAGCAGCTTAGATTTCCGTGTCCACTACAATGAGCAGTTCTTC
CASSLDFRVHYNEQFF
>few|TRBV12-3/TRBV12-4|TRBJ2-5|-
TGTGCCAGCAGTTTAGCGCTAACACCCGTAGAGACCCAGTACTTC
CASSLALTPVETQYF
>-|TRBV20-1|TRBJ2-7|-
TGCAGTGCTAGAGCCCGGGACATCCGCTACGAGCAGTACTTC
CSARARDIRYEQYF
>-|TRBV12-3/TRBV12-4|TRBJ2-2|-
TGTGCCAGCAGCTCACGTCAGAGCGTCGCCGGGGAGCTGTTTTTT
CASSSRQSVAGELFF
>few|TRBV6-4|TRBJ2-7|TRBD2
TGTGCCAGCAGTGCTACTAGCGGGGGGGAAGTGGACGAGCAGTACTTC
CASSATSGGEVDEQYF
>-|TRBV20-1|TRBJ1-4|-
TGCAGTGCTAGTTGGGTTGAGGGGGGCCATGAAAAACTGTTTTTT
CSASWVEGGHEKLFF
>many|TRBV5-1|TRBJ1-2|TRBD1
TGCGCCAGCAGCTTCGACAGGGGCTATGGCTACACCTTC
CASSFDRGYGYTF
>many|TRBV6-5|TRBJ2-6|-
TGTGCCAGCAGTTACCCACCGGGGGCGTCTGGGGCCAACGTCCTGACTTTC
CASSYPPGASGANVLTF
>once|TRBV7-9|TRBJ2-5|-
TGTGCCAGCAGCCCTGGCGAGGGCGTAAGATCGGAGACCCAGTACTTC
CASSPGEGVRSETQYF
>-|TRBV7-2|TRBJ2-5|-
TGTGCCAGCAGCTTAGTGCGGAGGGACAGCCAAGAGACCCAGTACTTC
CASSLVRRDSQETQYF
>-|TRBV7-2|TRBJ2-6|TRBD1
TGTGCCAGCAGCCGGAGACTGAGGGGGCGATTCTCTGGGGCCAACGTCCTGACTTTC
CASSRRLRGRFSGANVLTF
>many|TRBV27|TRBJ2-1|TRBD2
TGTGCCAGCAGTAGCGGGGGGACCTACAATGAGCAGTTCTTC
CASSSGGTYNEQFF
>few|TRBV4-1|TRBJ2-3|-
TGCGCCAGCAGCCAAGATGATTGGATCCCAAGAGTTTCAGATACGCAGTATTTT
CASSQDDWIPRVSDTQYF
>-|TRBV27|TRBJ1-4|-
TGTGCCAGCAGCCCCGGGTGGACAGAGGCTAATGAAAAACTGTTTTTT
CASSPGWTEANEKLFF
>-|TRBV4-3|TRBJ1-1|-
TGCGCCAGCGGGCGGGGGCCCACTGAAGCTTTCTTT
CASGRGPTEAFF
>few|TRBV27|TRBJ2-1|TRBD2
TGTGCCAGCAGTTCCCTGGGGGAGGGGCGTCGGGACCGTGAGCAGTTCTTC
CASSSLGEGRRDREQFF
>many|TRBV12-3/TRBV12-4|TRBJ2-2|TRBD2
TGTGCCAGCAGTTCCCTAGCGGGGGTTCGAGATCCCGGGGAGCTGTTTTTT
CASSSLAGVRDPGELFF
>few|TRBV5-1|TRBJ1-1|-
TGCGCCAGCAGGCTAGGAACTGAAGCTTTCTTT
CASRLGTEAFF
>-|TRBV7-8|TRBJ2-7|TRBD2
TGTGCCAGCAGCCCAAGGACTAGCGGGCATGGAGAGCAGTACTTC
CASSPRTSGHGEQYF
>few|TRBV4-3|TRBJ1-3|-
TGCGCCAGCAGCTTGTTTCAAGCGGCAGCGGCTGGAAACACCATATATTTT
CASSLFQAAAAGNTIYF
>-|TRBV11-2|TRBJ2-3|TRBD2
TGTGCCAGCAGTCGGACTAGCGGGGAAGCAGATACGCAGTATTTT
CASSRTSGEADTQYF
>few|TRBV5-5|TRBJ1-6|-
TGTGCCAGCAGCTTCCCGGGACGGGGTAATTCACCCCTCCACTTT
CASSFPGRGNSPLHF
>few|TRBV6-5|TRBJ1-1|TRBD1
TGTGCCAGCGGGACAGGGAATGAAGCTTTCTTT
CASGTGNEAFF
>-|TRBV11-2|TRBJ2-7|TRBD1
TGTGCCAGCAGCTCCGTTACGAGGACAGGGGTTTACGAGCAGTACTTC
CASSSVTRTGVYEQYF
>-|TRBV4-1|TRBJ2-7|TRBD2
TGCGCCAGCAGCCAAGTTTTCGGAGCGGGTCTGACTAGCGGGTACTACGAGCAGTACTTC
CASSQVFGAGLTSGYYEQYF
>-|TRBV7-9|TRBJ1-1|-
TGTGCCAGCAGCCAAGAATTTAAGACTGAAGCTTTCTTT
CASSQEFKTEAFF
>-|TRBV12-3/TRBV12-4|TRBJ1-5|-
TGTGCCAGCAGTTTAGGATCGGGGCCCCAGCATTTT
CASSLGSGPQHF
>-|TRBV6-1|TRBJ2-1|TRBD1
TGTGCCAGCGGAAACCGGGACAGTTACAATGAGCAGTTCTTC
CASGNRDSYNEQFF
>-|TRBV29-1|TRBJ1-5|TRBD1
TGCAGCGTGTCCTCAGGGGGGCAGCCCCAGCATTTT
CSVSSGGQPQHF
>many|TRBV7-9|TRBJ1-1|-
TGTGCCAGCGCACGGGGCAACACTGAAGCTTTCTTT
CASARGNTEAFF
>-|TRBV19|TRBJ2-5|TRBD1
TGTGCCAGTAGCCCAGGCACCGCCGGGACAGGGGTTGCGAAGACCCAGTACTTC
CASSPGTAGTGVAKTQYF
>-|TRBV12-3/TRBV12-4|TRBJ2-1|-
TGTGCCAGCACCCGGTCGGGCTACAGGAATGAGCAGTTCTTC
CASTRSGYRNEQFF
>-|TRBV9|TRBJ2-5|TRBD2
TGTGCCAGCAGCGCCGGACTAGCGGGGGGGTCCGAAGAGACCCAGTACTTC
CASSAGLAGGSEETQYF